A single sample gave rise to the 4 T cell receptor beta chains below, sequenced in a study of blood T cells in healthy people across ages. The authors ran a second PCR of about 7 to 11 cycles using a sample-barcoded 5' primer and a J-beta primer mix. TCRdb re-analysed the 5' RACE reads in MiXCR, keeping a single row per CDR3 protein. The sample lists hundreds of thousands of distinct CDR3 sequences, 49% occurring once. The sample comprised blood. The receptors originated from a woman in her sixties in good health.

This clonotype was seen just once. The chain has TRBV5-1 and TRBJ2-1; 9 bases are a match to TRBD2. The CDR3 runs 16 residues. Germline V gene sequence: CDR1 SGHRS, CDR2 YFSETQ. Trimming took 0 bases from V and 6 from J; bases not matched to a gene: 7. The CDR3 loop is CASSLGAGGGSNEQFF. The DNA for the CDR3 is TGCGCCAGCAGCTTGGGAGCGGGAGGAGGCTCCAATGAGCAGTTCTTC. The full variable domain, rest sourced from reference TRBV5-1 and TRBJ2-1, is KAGVTQTPRYLIKTRGQQVTLSCSPISGHRSVSWYQQTPGQGLQFLFEYFSETQRNKGNFPGRFSGRQFSNSRSEMNVSTLELGDSALYLCASSLGAGGGSNEQFFGPGTRLTVL.

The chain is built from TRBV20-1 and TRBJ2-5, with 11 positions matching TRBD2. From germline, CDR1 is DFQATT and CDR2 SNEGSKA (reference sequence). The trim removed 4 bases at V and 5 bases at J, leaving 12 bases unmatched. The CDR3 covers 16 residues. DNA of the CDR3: TGCAGTGCTACGACTAGCGGGGCCAGCGGTAGGGAGACCCAGTACTTC. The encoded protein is CSATTSGASGRETQYF.

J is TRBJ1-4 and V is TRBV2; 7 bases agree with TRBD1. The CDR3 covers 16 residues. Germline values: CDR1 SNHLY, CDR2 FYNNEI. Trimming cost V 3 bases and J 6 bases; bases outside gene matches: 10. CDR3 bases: TGTGCCAGCAGTGATGGGAGGGGGCGAATAGATGAAAAACTGTTTTTT. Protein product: CASSDGRGRIDEKLFF. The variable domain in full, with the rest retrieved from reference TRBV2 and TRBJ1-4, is EPEVTQTPSHQVTQMGQEVILRCVPISNHLYFYWYRQILGQKVEFLVSFYNNEISEKSEIFDDQFSVERPDGSNFTLKIRSTKLEDSAMYFCASSDGRGRIDEKLFFGSGTQLSVL.

CDR3 sequence (DNA): TGTGCCAGCAGCGCCCTGCCTAGCGGACTAGATACGCAGTATTTT. Protein sequence: CASSALPSGLDTQYF. The rearrangement links TRBV9 to TRBJ2-3, with 7 positions matching TRBD2. This CDR3 is 15 amino acids long. Per the germline V gene, CDR1 is SGDLS and CDR2 is YYNGEE. The J segment lost 5 bases and the V segment lost 3 bases, leaving 9 bases of the junction unmatched.